This T cell receptor (beta chain) was identified in a study of T cell responses to AZD1222 COVID-19 vaccine. This table comes from immunoSEQ multiplex PCR, and its TCRdb copy is limited to in-frame clones, with some not included. The table includes 150,000 to 200,000 clones, 85% to 95% detected once. The CDR3 has 16 amino acids. The germline gives CDR1 MNHEY, CDR2 SMNVEV (reference sequence). V dropped 3 bases and J dropped 4; count of bases not matched to a gene: 6. The gene calls are TRBV27 and TRBJ2-1; 10 nucleotides match TRBD2. The sequenced sample was peripheral blood, obtained on day 0 of AZD1222 vaccination. The sequence came from an adult in good health. CDR3 protein: CASSFRAGGGYNEQFF. As DNA, the CDR3 is TGTGCCAGCAGTTTTCGAGCGGGAGGGGGTTACAATGAGCAGTTCTTC.